This T cell receptor beta chain was sequenced for a study of tumor-infiltrating lymphocytes in glioblastoma multiforme. Details on this clonotype: What it binds is not known. One end of the junction does not line up with germline, which may come from a read error.

Germline-derived CDR1 and CDR2 are SGHAT and FQNNGV. CDR3 length: 13 residues. TCRB libraries came from RNA via three nested multiplex PCR rounds. Input was 0.5 ug total RNA, reverse-transcribed with a C-beta primer. MiXCR, applied by TCRdb to the multiplex PCR reads, yields one record per CDR3 protein. Here the sample spans more than 10,000 distinct CDR3 sequences, approximately 72% being singletons. Study results and caveats: The T cells in this sample were not sorted into functional subsets. RNA-based TCR sequencing may distort clone frequencies, since cells carry unequal TCR transcript numbers.

The TCR was taken from a male donor with glioblastoma. Sequencing was done on a sample of brain tumor tissue. The chain recombines TRBV11-2 with TRBJ2-1, with D possibly TRBD1 on 6 matching bases. The CDR3 nucleotides are TGTGCCAGCTTCTTAGATAGGGGGAATGAGCAGTTTTTC. It yields the protein CASFLDRGNEQFF. Variable domain in full (rest from reference TRBV11-2 and TRBJ2-1): EAGVAQSPRYKIIEKRQSVAFWCNPISGHATLYWYQQILGQGPKLLIQFQNNGVVDDSQLPKDRFSAERLKGVDSTLKIQPAKLEDSAVYLCASFLDRGNEQFFGPGTRLTVL.